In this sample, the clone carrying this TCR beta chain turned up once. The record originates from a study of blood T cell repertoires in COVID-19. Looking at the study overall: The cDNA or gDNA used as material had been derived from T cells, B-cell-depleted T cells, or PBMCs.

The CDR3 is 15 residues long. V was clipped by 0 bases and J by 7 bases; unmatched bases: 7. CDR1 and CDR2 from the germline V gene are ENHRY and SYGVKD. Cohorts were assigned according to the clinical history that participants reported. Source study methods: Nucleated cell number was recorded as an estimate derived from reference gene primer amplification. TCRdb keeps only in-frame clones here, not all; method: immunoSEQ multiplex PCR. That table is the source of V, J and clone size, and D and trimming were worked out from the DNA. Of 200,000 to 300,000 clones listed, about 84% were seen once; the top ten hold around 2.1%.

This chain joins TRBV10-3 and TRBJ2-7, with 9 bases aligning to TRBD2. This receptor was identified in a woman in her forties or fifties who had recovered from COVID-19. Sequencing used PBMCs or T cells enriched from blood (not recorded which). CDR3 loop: CAISESAGGPEEQYF. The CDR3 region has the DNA TGTGCCATCAGTGAGTCCGCGGGAGGGCCCGAAGAGCAGTACTTC.